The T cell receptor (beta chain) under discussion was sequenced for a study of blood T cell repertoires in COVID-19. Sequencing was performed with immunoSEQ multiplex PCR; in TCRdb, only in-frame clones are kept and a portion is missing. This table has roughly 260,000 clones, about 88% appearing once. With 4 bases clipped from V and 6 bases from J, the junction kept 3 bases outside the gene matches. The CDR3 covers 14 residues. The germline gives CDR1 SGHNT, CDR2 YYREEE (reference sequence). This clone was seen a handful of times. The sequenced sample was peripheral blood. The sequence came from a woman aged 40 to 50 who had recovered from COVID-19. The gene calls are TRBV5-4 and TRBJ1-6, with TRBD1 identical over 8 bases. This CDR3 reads CASSRTGFNSPLHF. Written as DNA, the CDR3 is TGTGCCAGCAGCCGGACAGGGTTTAATTCACCCCTCCACTTT.